The 14 T cell receptor beta chains below come from one sample, sequenced in a study of T cells after posttransplantation cyclophosphamide. Repertoires were generated with immunoSEQ multiplex PCR, while TCRdb's copy carries only in-frame clones and drops some. The sample holds 45,000 to 55,000 clones, and no clone turns up only once. The sample taken for sequencing was PBMCs. The receptors derive from a man aged 35-49 years in good health, CMV-negative, and a related stem cell transplant donor.

This clone was seen many times. This CDR3 is also generated by other DNA sequences in the sample. The chain uses TRBV11-3 and TRBJ1-4, with 10 bases that match TRBD1. CDR1 is SGHNT, CDR2 YENEEA, per germline. This CDR3 region has 16 residues. Trimming at V came to 5 bases and at J to 5 bases, leaving 8 bases not matched to a gene. For the CDR3, the DNA is TGTGCCAGCAGCCCGGAGGACAGGGGGTGCAATGAAAAACTGTTTTTT. Its translation: CASSPEDRGCNEKLFF.

This clone appeared many times. CDR3 amino acids: CASRQGATNEKLFF. Here the CDR3 DNA reads TGTGCCAGTAGGCAGGGGGCCACTAATGAAAAACTGTTTTTT. The chain has TRBV19 and TRBJ1-4; TRBD1 matches 8 bases. The germline V gene encodes CDR1 LNHDA and CDR2 SQIVND (reference sequence). Unmatched junction bases numbered 2, after V lost 6 bases and J lost 2 bases. This CDR3 region has 14 residues. The variable domain in full, completed from reference TRBV19 and TRBJ1-4, reads DGGITQSPKYLFRKEGQNVTLSCEQNLNHDAMYWYRQDPGQGLRLIYYSQIVNDFQKGDIAEGYSVSREKKESFPLTVTSAQKNPTAFYLCASRQGATNEKLFFGSGTQLSVL.

This clone was recorded many times. This sequence joins TRBV28 and TRBJ2-2; D is possibly TRBD1 (5 bases). The germline V and J ends were trimmed by 3 bases and 1 base, with 12 bases remaining between them. The CDR3 runs to 16 residues. Germline-derived CDR1 and CDR2 are MDHEN and SYDVKM. CDR3 sequence (DNA): TGTGCCAGCAGTTTTCCCCTTCAGGGGAACACCGGGGAGCTGTTTTTT. It encodes CASSFPLQGNTGELFF.

This clone was observed at least ten times. V gene TRBV7-9 combines with J gene TRBJ2-7, with D perhaps matching TRBD1 (6 bases). Per germline, CDR1 SEHNR and CDR2 FQNEAQ (reference sequence). Trimming cost V 5 bases and J 3 bases, with 14 bases left between them. The CDR3 loop spans 14 amino acids. CDR3 region: CASSLGQLGYEQYF. The CDR3, as DNA: TGTGCCAGCAGCCTAGGACAGCTAGGCTACGAGCAGTACTTC.

This clone was picked up many times. V gene TRBV10-1 combines with J gene TRBJ2-1; 10 nucleotides agree with TRBD2. CDR3 length equals 16 residues. V gave up 2 bases and J gave up 2 bases; unmatched junction bases: 3. CDR1 WNHNN and CDR2 SYGVQD come from the germline V gene (reference sequence). CDR3 nucleotides: TGCGCCAGCAGTGAGATAGCGGGAGGCCCCTACAATGAGCAGTTCTTC. Amino acids: CASSEIAGGPYNEQFF.

This clone has ten or more counts. This chain uses TRBV28 with TRBJ1-2, with 8 bases identical to TRBD1. V was pared by 6 bases and J by 8 bases, with 11 bases of the junction left unmatched. This CDR3 region has 14 residues. Germline loops: CDR1 MDHEN, CDR2 SYDVKM. The CDR3 DNA reads TGTGCCAGCAGCCTCCCTGGGACAGGCCGAGGCTACACCTTC. Amino acid sequence: CASSLPGTGRGYTF.

At least ten counts were recorded for this clone. V usage is TRBV7-3 and J usage is TRBJ2-2; unclear D gene. Germline V gene lookup returns CDR1 SGHTA and CDR2 FQGTGA. CDR3 size: 14 residues. V was pared by 5 bases and J by 7 bases, with 14 bases between. CDR3: CASSRHPQSGELFF. The CDR3 region has the DNA TGTGCCAGCAGCCGACACCCGCAGAGCGGGGAGCTGTTTTTT.

This clone has ten or more counts. As the CDR3 is not closed by the conserved phenylalanine or tryptophan, this likely results from a read error. The DNA is omitted, as the CDR3 cannot be located on it reliably, and the CDR3 follows TCRdb's listing. This chain links TRBV6-1 with TRBJ1-1. Termini included, the CDR3 measures 11 amino acids. Germline CDR1 and CDR2: MNHNS and SASEGT. CDR3 sequence: CASRFRLTPER.

This clone was recorded at least ten times. The chain recombines TRBV4-1 with TRBJ1-3; possibly TRBD1 for D (5 bases). Germline V gene sequence: CDR1 MGHRA, CDR2 YSYEKL. The CDR3 totals 15 residues. The germline V and J ends were trimmed by 2 bases and 0 bases, with 8 bases remaining between them. CDR3 region: CASSQTGSSGNTIYF. CDR3 DNA: TGCGCCAGCAGCCAAACAGGAAGCTCTGGAAACACCATATATTTT.

There are many counts of this clone. This rearrangement joins TRBV6-5 to TRBJ1-2; 11 positions agree with TRBD1. The J segment lost 6 bases and the V segment lost 7 bases, leaving 4 bases of the junction unmatched. The CDR3 runs to 13 residues. Germline V lookup: CDR1 MNHEY, CDR2 SVGAGI. This CDR3 reads CASTRDRGNGYTF. For the CDR3, the DNA is TGTGCCAGCACCCGGGACAGGGGGAATGGCTACACCTTC.

This clone was counted many times. V and J are TRBV4-1 and TRBJ2-1; TRBD2 matches at 8 bases. Germline lookup yields CDR1 MGHRA and CDR2 YSYEKL. The CDR3 covers 16 residues. Losses at the gene ends were 4 bases for V and 1 base for J; bases not matched to a gene: 6. As DNA, the CDR3 is TGCGCCAGCAGCCGAGGAGGACTAGCTTCCTACAATGAGCAGTTCTTC. Translated: CASSRGGLASYNEQFF.

This clone was observed many times. V is TRBV18 and J is TRBJ1-4; the match to TRBD1 covers 8 bases. Germline CDR1 KGHSH, CDR2 LQKENI. The CDR3 consists of 16 residues. J gave up 3 bases and V 4 bases, and 7 bases lay outside the gene matches. The DNA for the CDR3 is TGTGCCAGCTCACTATATCCGACAGGGGCTAATGAAAAACTGTTTTTT. Translating it yields CASSLYPTGANEKLFF.

This clone was detected many times. This chain links TRBV19 with TRBJ2-2; TRBD1 is a possible D gene (6 bases). This CDR3 contains 12 residues. CDR1 is LNHDA, CDR2 SQIVND, per germline (reference sequence). In DNA form, the CDR3 reads TGTGCGGGGGCAGGGAACACCGGGGAGCTGTTTTTT. Protein product: CAGAGNTGELFF. Variable domain in full (rest from reference TRBV19 and TRBJ2-2): DGGITQSPKYLFRKEGQNVTLSCEQNLNHDAMYWYRQDPGQGLRLIYYSQIVNDFQKGDIAEGYSVSREKKESFPLTVTSAQKNPTAFYLCAGAGNTGELFFGEGSRLTVL.

CDR3 sequence: CASSSWTGHEQYF. The CDR3 bases are TGTGCCAGCTCATCGTGGACAGGGCACGAGCAGTACTTC. The V gene is TRBV18, the J gene TRBJ2-5, with TRBD1 identical over 8 bases. The J call may be mistaken, given a closer DNA end match to TRBJ2-7. This CDR3 has 13 residues. CDR1 is KGHSH, CDR2 LQKENI, per germline.